The rows below give T cell receptor beta chains drawn from one sample of a study of human T cells and chemical hapten exposure. Via MiXCR, TCRdb re-called the RACE reads, giving one row per CDR3 protein. The sample records tens of thousands of distinct CDR3 sequences, approximately 9.8% being singletons. The sample here was whole blood, taken in connection with sensitization to the hapten diphenylcyclopropenone (DPC). Receptors were obtained from a woman aged 40 to 50 with alopecia areata. Some clones in this sample may be carry-over from other donors' samples. Both conserved end residues are part of each CDR3. D genes are given only for firm matches. Size is stated for part of the rows, as once, few or many counts, or as a class when the clone is expanded.

V: TRBV7-8
size: few
D: TRBD1
J: TRBJ2-1
CDR3: CASSLTGGGQMYNEQFF
DNA: TGTGCCAGCAGCTTAACGGGTGGGGGACAGATGTACAATGAGCAGTTCTTC

V: TRBV2
size: many
D: NA
J: TRBJ1-6
CDR3: CASSEDSENSPLHF
DNA: TGTGCCAGCAGTGAGGACAGCGAGAATTCACCCCTCCACTTT

V: TRBV2
size: NA
D: TRBD1
J: TRBJ2-5
CDR3: CASRVPGQQETQYF
DNA: TGTGCCAGCAGGGTCCCGGGACAGCAAGAGACCCAGTACTTC

V: TRBV5-4
size: few
D: NA
J: TRBJ2-5
CDR3: CASSPEGGRETQYF
DNA: TGTGCCAGCAGCCCGGAGGGGGGGCGAGAGACCCAGTACTTC

V: TRBV7-9
size: many
D: NA
J: TRBJ1-6
CDR3: CASSPGNSPLHF
DNA: TGTGCCAGCAGCCCAGGGAACTCACCCCTCCACTTT

V: TRBV6-5
size: many
D: TRBD1
J: TRBJ2-2
CDR3: CASSYYSGRGNGELFF
DNA: TGTGCCAGCAGTTACTATTCCGGCAGGGGGAACGGGGAGCTGTTTTTT

V: TRBV2
size: many
D: NA
J: TRBJ1-2
CDR3: CASSPSPRGYTF
DNA: TGTGCCAGCAGTCCTAGCCCCCGCGGCTACACCTTC

V: TRBV3-1
size: many
D: TRBD1
J: TRBJ1-2
CDR3: CASSQGQGVGGYTF
DNA: TGTGCCAGCAGCCAAGGACAGGGGGTAGGTGGCTACACCTTC

V: TRBV29-1
size: NA
D: TRBD1
J: TRBJ1-2
CDR3: CSVEKGQGNGYTF
DNA: TGCAGCGTTGAAAAGGGACAGGGTAACGGCTACACCTTC

V: TRBV11-1
size: many
D: TRBD1
J: TRBJ1-1
CDR3: CASSFDRVGGLNTEAFF
DNA: TGTGCCAGCAGCTTTGACAGGGTCGGGGGCTTGAACACTGAAGCTTTCTTT

V: TRBV7-9
size: many
D: TRBD2
J: TRBJ2-2
CDR3: CASSLSMGLAGVQIANTGELFF
DNA: TGTGCCAGCAGCTTGAGTATGGGACTAGCGGGGGTACAAATCGCGAACACCGGGGAGCTGTTTTTT

V: TRBV5-1
size: few
D: NA
J: TRBJ2-5
CDR3: CASSPVQGEGETQYF
DNA: TGCGCCAGCAGTCCTGTACAGGGAGAGGGAGAGACCCAGTACTTC

V: TRBV20-1
size: many
D: NA
J: TRBJ1-1
CDR3: CSASKQLNTEAFF
DNA: TGCAGTGCTAGCAAGCAGCTGAACACTGAAGCTTTCTTT

V: TRBV2
size: few
D: TRBD2
J: TRBJ2-7
CDR3: CASNELSGGPWEQYF
DNA: TGTGCCAGCAATGAATTGAGCGGGGGGCCTTGGGAGCAGTACTTC

V: TRBV7-2
size: NA
D: NA
J: TRBJ2-1
CDR3: CASSSPTSNEQFF
DNA: TGTGCCAGCAGCTCCCCGACCTCCAATGAGCAGTTCTTC

V: TRBV20-1
size: medium-sized
D: TRBD2
J: TRBJ2-3
CDR3: CSAPAGVIDTQYF
DNA: TGCAGTGCGCCAGCGGGGGTTATAGATACGCAGTATTTT

V: TRBV6-5
size: many
D: NA
J: TRBJ1-5
CDR3: CASSPISTTDFNQPQHF
DNA: TGTGCCAGCAGCCCCATTTCTACCACAGATTTCAATCAGCCCCAGCATTTT

V: TRBV7-6
size: many
D: TRBD2
J: TRBJ2-3
CDR3: CASSLAPGLAGVDTQYF
DNA: TGTGCCAGCAGCTTAGCCCCTGGGCTAGCGGGGGTAGATACGCAGTATTTT

V: TRBV5-8
size: NA
D: TRBD1
J: TRBJ1-5
CDR3: CASSLGDRDTNQPQHF
DNA: TGTGCCAGCAGCCTCGGGGACAGGGACACCAATCAGCCCCAGCATTTT

V: TRBV7-9
size: few
D: TRBD2
J: TRBJ2-1
CDR3: CASSFAGDLDEQFF
DNA: TGTGCCAGCAGCTTCGCGGGGGACTTAGATGAGCAGTTCTTC

V: TRBV20-1
size: few
D: TRBD2
J: TRBJ2-7
CDR3: CSARTSASGVYEQYF
DNA: TGCAGTGCTAGAACCTCGGCTAGCGGGGTTTACGAGCAGTACTTC

V: TRBV6-2/TRBV6-3
size: few
D: NA
J: TRBJ1-5
CDR3: CASIRAGGNQPQHF
DNA: TGTGCCAGCATTCGAGCGGGGGGAAATCAGCCCCAGCATTTT

V: TRBV2
size: NA
D: TRBD1
J: TRBJ1-1
CDR3: CASSATGTAEAFF
DNA: TGTGCCAGCAGCGCGACAGGGACGGCTGAAGCTTTCTTT

V: TRBV3-1
size: NA
D: TRBD1
J: TRBJ2-7
CDR3: CASSQDWDRTYEQYF
DNA: TGTGCCAGCAGCCAAGATTGGGACAGAACCTACGAGCAGTACTTC

V: TRBV6-1
size: many
D: NA
J: TRBJ1-5
CDR3: CASSDWGLNQPQHF
DNA: TGTGCCAGCAGTGATTGGGGGCTCAATCAGCCCCAGCATTTT

V: TRBV19
size: few
D: NA
J: TRBJ1-3
CDR3: CASSDSGGSGNTIYF
DNA: TGTGCCAGTAGTGACTCCGGCGGGTCTGGAAACACCATATATTTT

V: TRBV28
size: few
D: NA
J: TRBJ2-5
CDR3: CASSLSSGIQETQYF
DNA: TGTGCCAGCAGTTTGTCCTCAGGCATCCAAGAGACCCAGTACTTC

V: TRBV6-5
size: NA
D: NA
J: TRBJ2-2
CDR3: CVSNRRPNTGELFF
DNA: TGTGTCAGCAACCGTCGACCGAACACCGGGGAGCTGTTTTTT

V: TRBV7-2
size: NA
D: TRBD1
J: TRBJ2-1
CDR3: CASSLRRDRGGNEQFF
DNA: TGTGCCAGCAGCTTGCGGCGGGACAGGGGCGGAAATGAGCAGTTCTTC

V: TRBV5-1
size: NA
D: NA
J: TRBJ2-1
CDR3: CASSLSQVEQFF
DNA: TGCGCCAGCAGCTTGTCTCAAGTCGAGCAGTTCTTC

V: TRBV19
size: NA
D: NA
J: TRBJ2-1
CDR3: CASSIRGLDEQFF
DNA: TGTGCCAGTAGTATACGGGGACTCGATGAGCAGTTCTTC

V: TRBV5-1
size: few
D: NA
J: TRBJ2-2
CDR3: CASSFGGAANTGELFF
DNA: TGCGCCAGCAGCTTCGGCGGGGCCGCGAACACCGGGGAGCTGTTTTTT

V: TRBV28
size: NA
D: NA
J: TRBJ1-4
CDR3: CASFQGRDEKLFF
DNA: TGTGCCAGCTTCCAGGGAAGGGATGAAAAACTGTTTTTT

V: TRBV11-3
size: few
D: NA
J: TRBJ2-3
CDR3: CASSYRTGPSTDTQYF
DNA: TGTGCCAGCAGCTATAGAACAGGCCCCAGCACAGATACGCAGTATTTT

V: TRBV15
size: many
D: NA
J: TRBJ2-2
CDR3: CATSREGAVTGELFF
DNA: TGTGCCACCAGCAGAGAAGGGGCTGTTACCGGGGAGCTGTTTTTT

V: TRBV7-2
size: many
D: NA
J: TRBJ1-2
CDR3: CASSLVTGGDYGYTF
DNA: TGTGCCAGCAGCTTAGTGACAGGAGGTGACTATGGCTACACCTTC

V: TRBV4-3
size: few
D: NA
J: TRBJ2-3
CDR3: CASSQDHLTDTQYF
DNA: TGCGCCAGCAGCCAAGATCACCTCACAGATACGCAGTATTTT

V: TRBV5-4
size: NA
D: NA
J: TRBJ2-2
CDR3: CASSGGTPNTGELFF
DNA: TGTGCCAGCAGCGGCGGGACTCCGAACACCGGGGAGCTGTTTTTT

V: TRBV4-1
size: NA
D: NA
J: TRBJ1-6
CDR3: CASSHPLSSYNSPLHF
DNA: TGCGCCAGCAGCCACCCACTAAGCTCCTATAATTCACCCCTCCACTTT

V: TRBV4-2
size: many
D: NA
J: TRBJ1-1
CDR3: CASSRNPEGHTEAFF
DNA: TGTGCCAGCAGCCGAAACCCCGAAGGGCACACTGAAGCTTTCTTT

V: TRBV18
size: NA
D: TRBD1
J: TRBJ1-1
CDR3: CADRGLSRTEAFF
DNA: TGTGCTGACAGGGGGCTGTCGCGCACTGAAGCTTTCTTT

V: TRBV25-1
size: few
D: NA
J: TRBJ1-6
CDR3: CASSVRRGYGNSPLHF
DNA: TGTGCCAGCAGTGTTAGGAGGGGTTACGGGAATTCACCCCTCCACTTT

V: TRBV12-3/TRBV12-4
size: many
D: NA
J: TRBJ1-1
CDR3: CASSFGHEAFF
DNA: TGTGCCAGCAGTTTCGGGCATGAAGCTTTCTTT

V: TRBV29-1
size: few
D: NA
J: TRBJ1-2
CDR3: CSVDQGNGYTF
DNA: TGCAGCGTTGACCAGGGGAATGGCTACACCTTC

V: TRBV7-3
size: many
D: NA
J: TRBJ2-1
CDR3: CASSPRGGVSYNEQFF
DNA: TGTGCCAGCAGCCCGAGGGGCGGGGTATCCTACAATGAGCAGTTCTTC

V: TRBV9
size: many
D: NA
J: TRBJ2-3
CDR3: CASISTDTQYF
DNA: TGTGCCAGCATTAGCACAGATACGCAGTATTTT